Described below is a single T cell receptor beta chain sequence and its context. Its antigen is not known. The read terminates 3 residues before the CDR3 end, so the remaining end is supplied by the germline J gene. Germline trimming cut 5 bases from V and 4 bases from J; bases unmatched to any gene: 4. This CDR3 is 15 amino acids long. Germline V gives CDR1 LNHDA, CDR2 SQIVND (reference sequence). These data originate in a study of Tregs in tolerant kidney transplant recipients. Study-wide findings and caveats: Tregs expanded with activated donor B cells seemed most donor-specific.

Clones were sequenced by immunoSEQ multiplex PCR, and TCRdb holds only the in-frame ones, with some missing. The specimen's table records roughly 48,000 clones. The starting material was CD4+ T cells from blood, obtained before the transplant. The sequence came from a human donor who received a combined kidney and bone marrow transplant. V is TRBV19 and J is TRBJ2-1; the match to TRBD2 covers 11 bases. CDR3 DNA (partial): TGTGCCAGTAGTTCGACTAGCGGGAAATACAATGAG. Residues: CASSSTSGKYNE. Given in full, the CDR3 is CASSSTSGKYNEQFF.